Listed below are T cell receptor beta chains from one sample, sequenced in a study of blood T cell repertoires in COVID-19. Measured with immunoSEQ multiplex PCR; TCRdb has only the in-frame clones, and not every one. The repertoire holds approximately 210,000 clones, 70% to 90% seen once, with 3.5% to 4.5% in the top ten. Sequencing was carried out using PBMCs or T cells enriched from blood (not recorded which). The receptors here all came from a man aged 25 to 40 with acute COVID-19. The CDR3 runs from the conserved cysteine through the conserved F or W. The D gene is left open where the match is weak. Some rows have no size entry. The others give once, few or many, or a class for an expanded clone.

clone_size,j_call,v_call,d_call,cdr3_nt,cdr3_aa
-,TRBJ1-1,TRBV9,-,TGTGCCAGCAGCGTCTTCGGACAGTCGAACACTGAAGCTTTCTTT,CASSVFGQSNTEAFF
-,TRBJ2-3,TRBV30,TRBD2,TGTGCCTGGAAACTAGCGGGGGGGGCAGATACGCAGTATTTT,CAWKLAGGADTQYF
-,TRBJ2-7,TRBV5-4,TRBD1,TGTGCCAGCAGCGCGGGACAGGGGGCCTACGAGCAGTACTTC,CASSAGQGAYEQYF
-,TRBJ2-5,TRBV11-2,TRBD2,TGTGCCAGCAGCTCAGTCGGGGGGCAAGAGACCCAGTACTTC,CASSSVGGQETQYF
few,TRBJ1-2,TRBV4-1,-,TGCGCCAGCAGCCAAGAGCAGGGGACCTATGGCTACACCTTC,CASSQEQGTYGYTF
-,TRBJ1-1,TRBV7-2,-,TGTGCCAGCAGCTTAAATTCGGCAGGGATGAACACTGAAGCTTTCTTT,CASSLNSAGMNTEAFF
-,TRBJ2-7,TRBV27,-,TGTGCCAGCAGTTTAGGTCTCGGTCGGGGCTACGAGCAGTACTTC,CASSLGLGRGYEQYF
once,TRBJ2-3,TRBV30,TRBD1,TGTGCCTGGAACCGGGGACAGCTAATGAGCACAGATACGCAGTATTTT,CAWNRGQLMSTDTQYF
-,TRBJ1-6,TRBV5-5,TRBD1,TGTGCCAGCAGCTTTCTCGGGACAGGCGGATATAATTCACCCCTCCACTTT,CASSFLGTGGYNSPLHF
-,TRBJ2-4,TRBV5-1,-,TGCGCCAGCAGCTTGGAATCTCAGGCCAAAAACATTCAGTACTTC,CASSLESQAKNIQYF
-,TRBJ2-6,TRBV5-5,TRBD1,TGTGCCAGCAGCTTAAGACAGGGTAGCTCTGGGGCCAACGTCCTGACTTTC,CASSLRQGSSGANVLTF
-,TRBJ2-5,TRBV5-1,-,TGCGCCAGCAGCGTAGCTGCAGGGGAAGAGACCCAGTACTTC,CASSVAAGEETQYF
-,TRBJ2-7,TRBV28,TRBD1,TGTGCCAGCAGAACAGGGGGCTACTACGAGCAGTACTTC,CASRTGGYYEQYF
-,TRBJ2-1,TRBV5-1,TRBD1,TGCGCCAGCAGCTTGGCTAGGGACAGGGCGCAGTTCTTC,CASSLARDRAQFF
-,TRBJ1-1,TRBV19,TRBD1,TGTGCCAGTAGTAGACCGGGACAGGGGGGCACTGAAGCTTTCTTT,CASSRPGQGGTEAFF
-,TRBJ2-7,TRBV6-5,TRBD1,TGTGCCAGCAAGAAGGAGACAGGGTTTTTCTACGAGCAGTACTTC,CASKKETGFFYEQYF
-,TRBJ2-1,TRBV6-1,TRBD2,TGTGCCAGCAGTGAAGATGGGGTAAGACTAGCAGGCTACAATGAGCAGTTCTTC,CASSEDGVRLAGYNEQFF
-,TRBJ2-7,TRBV6-5,TRBD2,TGTGCCAGCAGCCTGACTAGCGGGGAAACCTACGAGCAGTACTTC,CASSLTSGETYEQYF
once,TRBJ1-2,TRBV12-3/TRBV12-4,TRBD1,TGTGCCAGCAGCGACAGGGGAAGGTACTACACCTTC,CASSDRGRYYTF
few,TRBJ1-2,TRBV14,TRBD1,TGTGCCAGCAGCCGAGCAGGACAGGAGTATGGCTACACCTTC,CASSRAGQEYGYTF
-,TRBJ2-1,TRBV5-4,TRBD1,TGTGCCAGCAGCTTGCGGGACAGGGGGTACAATGAGCAGTTCTTC,CASSLRDRGYNEQFF
-,TRBJ1-6,TRBV19,-,TGTGCCAGTAATAAAGGACAGAATAATTCACCCCTCCACTTT,CASNKGQNNSPLHF
-,TRBJ1-2,TRBV19,TRBD1,TGTGCCAGTAGCCCTAGGGACAGGGAGGGCTACACCTTC,CASSPRDREGYTF
once,TRBJ2-2,TRBV2,-,TGTGCCACCCAGGGATTGAACACCGGGGAGCTGTTTTTT,CATQGLNTGELFF
few,TRBJ1-1,TRBV30,-,TGTGCCTGGAGTGTAGGGGGTACTTCAACTGAAGCTTTCTTT,CAWSVGGTSTEAFF
-,TRBJ1-2,TRBV27,-,TGTGCCAGCAGAGCCGGGGGAAGAATTAACTATGGCTACACCTTC,CASRAGGRINYGYTF
-,TRBJ1-1,TRBV20-1,TRBD1,TGCAGTGCTAGTGTTGAGGGGGCGAACACTGAAGCTTTCTTT,CSASVEGANTEAFF
few,TRBJ1-6,TRBV5-1,-,TGCGCCAGTGCGGAACCGGGACACGAGAATTCACCCCTCCACTTT,CASAEPGHENSPLHF
-,TRBJ1-6,TRBV19,-,TGTGCCAGTAGCGGGCTGGTCGGGGTAACTTCACCCCTCCACTTT,CASSGLVGVTSPLHF
-,TRBJ2-6,TRBV24-1,-,TGTGCCACCAGGGCTGGTGGGGCCAACGTCCTGACTTTC,CATRAGGANVLTF
-,TRBJ2-5,TRBV5-5,TRBD1,TGTGCCAGCAGCGAACAGGGGGCGTGGGAGACCCAGTACTTC,CASSEQGAWETQYF
-,TRBJ2-7,TRBV28,TRBD1,TGTGCCAGCAGTTTTGACAGGGGTTACGAGCAGTACTTC,CASSFDRGYEQYF
-,TRBJ1-1,TRBV29-1,-,TGCAGCGTTGTAGAGCAAGGGGTCGCGAACACTGAAGCTTTCTTT,CSVVEQGVANTEAFF
-,TRBJ1-6,TRBV7-9,-,TGTGCCAGCAGCTCTTCTCGGGCCGGGGGTAATTCACCCCTCCACTTT,CASSSSRAGGNSPLHF
-,TRBJ2-3,TRBV5-1,TRBD2,TGCGCCAGCAGCCCGGGACTAGTAAGAGGGGCAGATACGCAGTATTTT,CASSPGLVRGADTQYF
-,TRBJ1-1,TRBV27,-,TGTGCCAGCAGTTTTCCCGGCGGGAACACTGAAGCTTTCTTT,CASSFPGGNTEAFF
-,TRBJ1-1,TRBV3-1/TRBV3-2,-,TGTGCCAGCAGCCCCGCCTTGAGACAGAACACTGAAGCTTTCTTT,CASSPALRQNTEAFF
few,TRBJ2-3,TRBV5-1,-,TGCGCCAGCAGCGATGGGACACCTAGCACAGATACGCAGTATTTT,CASSDGTPSTDTQYF
few,TRBJ1-6,TRBV10-3,-,TGTGCCATCAGTGCCCGGGAGGGGCAAAGCAATTCACCCCTCCACTTT,CAISAREGQSNSPLHF
-,TRBJ2-7,TRBV5-1,-,TGCGCCAGCAGCTTGGGACAGTACGAGCAGTACTTC,CASSLGQYEQYF
once,TRBJ2-1,TRBV5-1,TRBD1,TGCGCCAGCAGCTCGGGACAGGGGTTATTTGGTGAGCAGTTCTTC,CASSSGQGLFGEQFF
-,TRBJ1-3,TRBV18,-,TGTGCCAGCTCATCGTCCAGGGTGACAGGAAACACCATATATTTT,CASSSSRVTGNTIYF
-,TRBJ2-7,TRBV5-1,TRBD1,TGCGCCAGCAGCTCGGCCGGGACAGGAGGCGGCGAGCAGTACTTC,CASSSAGTGGGEQYF
-,TRBJ1-4,TRBV2,-,TGTGCCAGCAGTGCCCAAGGTGGGGGCGTGATTGAAAAACTGTTTTTT,CASSAQGGGVIEKLFF
-,TRBJ1-1,TRBV10-3,-,TGTGCCATCGGCGGACTGAGGAACACTGAAGCTTTCTTT,CAIGGLRNTEAFF
-,TRBJ1-5,TRBV19,TRBD1,TGTGCCAGTAGTATGAACAGGGGGCCAAACTATAGCAATCAGCCCCAGCATTTT,CASSMNRGPNYSNQPQHF
-,TRBJ2-1,TRBV11-1,-,TGTGCCAGCAGCTTGGCCATGGTATTGAATGAGCAGTTCTTC,CASSLAMVLNEQFF
-,TRBJ2-1,TRBV12-3/TRBV12-4,-,TGTGCCAGCAGTTTCAGCGGGCTTAATGAGCAGTTCTTC,CASSFSGLNEQFF
-,TRBJ2-3,TRBV3-1/TRBV3-2,-,TGTGCCAGCAGTCCTCAAGGTATTGGCGGGCAGGATACGCAGTATTTT,CASSPQGIGGQDTQYF
once,TRBJ1-1,TRBV11-2,-,TGTGCCAGCAGCCAGGATCTGGGGAGAGCTGAAGCTTTCTTT,CASSQDLGRAEAFF
-,TRBJ2-7,TRBV5-5,TRBD1,TGTGCCAGCAGCTTCTGGGACAGGGTATATCTTGCCGAGCAGTACTTC,CASSFWDRVYLAEQYF
few,TRBJ1-5,TRBV29-1,-,TGCAGCGCCTTGACAGATAAATCTAGCAATCAGCCCCAGCATTTT,CSALTDKSSNQPQHF
-,TRBJ1-2,TRBV6-5,-,TGTGCCAGCAGTTACTCGACACGGGGTGGCTACACCTTC,CASSYSTRGGYTF
-,TRBJ1-2,TRBV14,TRBD1,TGTGCCAGCAGCCGGGGACAGGGACCGTCTAACTATGGCTACACCTTC,CASSRGQGPSNYGYTF
-,TRBJ1-6,TRBV5-4,-,TGTGCCAGCAGCTTGGCCGGAGGGTCCTATAATTCACCCCTCCACTTT,CASSLAGGSYNSPLHF
-,TRBJ2-2,TRBV5-1,-,TGCGCCAGCAGCTTGGACGGGGTCGGCGGGGAGCTGTTTTTT,CASSLDGVGGELFF
-,TRBJ2-1,TRBV9,TRBD1,TGTGCCAGCAGCGTAGGGGGGACAGGGGTTTACAATGAGCAGTTCTTC,CASSVGGTGVYNEQFF
-,TRBJ2-1,TRBV6-4,TRBD2,TGTGCCAGCAGTGACGAGCGGGGGGGCTACAATGAGCAGTTCTTC,CASSDERGGYNEQFF
-,TRBJ1-2,TRBV3-1/TRBV3-2,-,TGTGCCAGCAGCCAAGCCCTCCGGGGGGGCTATGGCTACACCTTC,CASSQALRGGYGYTF
-,TRBJ1-6,TRBV27,-,TGTGCCAGCAGTTTATCTTCTCCAGGGTTCTATAATTCACCCCTCCACTTT,CASSLSSPGFYNSPLHF